These 30 T cell receptor beta chains originate from one sample sequenced in a study of T-cell memory formation after mild COVID-19. From the 5' RACE reads, TCRdb called clonotypes with MiXCR, one entry per CDR3 protein. The sample holds fewer than 600,000 distinct CDR3 sequences, less than 25% seen once. Sequences were obtained from PBMCs or a T cell subset sorted from them (not recorded which). These receptor sequences come from an adult woman who had mild COVID-19 (a few samples of this study predate the infection). Cell type and time point are not known.

The gene calls are TRBV5-5 and TRBJ1-6; D call uncertain. Germline assignment: CDR1 SGHKS and CDR2 YYEKEE (reference sequence). The CDR3 has 18 residues. Trimming removed 3 bases from V and 0 bases from J, with 16 bases in between. In nucleotides, the CDR3 is TGTGCCAGCAGCTCAGAGGGCGCAGTAAGCTCCTATAATTCACCCCTCCACTTT. Its protein is CASSSEGAVSSYNSPLHF.

This chain connects TRBV7-3 to TRBJ2-1; possibly TRBD2 for D (6 bases). Germline assignment: CDR1 SGHTA and CDR2 FQGTGA. The CDR3 runs 15 residues. The V gene lost 6 bases and the J gene lost 5 bases, with 17 bases spanning the gap. The CDR3 DNA reads TGTGCCAGCAGTTCACGGGAGAACCCCCACAATGAGCAGTTCTTC. This gives the protein CASSSRENPHNEQFF.

This clonotype turned up a few times. The chain combines TRBV24-1 with TRBJ2-5, with 8 bases aligning to TRBD2. The CDR3 consists of 15 residues. Germline-derived CDR1 and CDR2 are KGHDR and SFDVKD. Trimming cost V 4 bases and J 10 bases; bases outside gene matches: 13. The CDR3 nucleotides read TGTGCCACCAGTGAATCCGGGACTAGTTCATTCGGCCAGTACTTC. This sequence encodes CATSESGTSSFGQYF.

There are a few counts of this clonotype. The chain joins TRBV20-1 to TRBJ1-6, with TRBD1 matching over 7 bases. V shed 4 bases and J 7 bases; nucleotides not matched to a gene: 7. Per the germline V gene, CDR1 is DFQATT and CDR2 is SNEGSKA (reference sequence). This CDR3 comprises 14 residues. DNA of the CDR3: TGCAGTGCTAACAGACAGGGTTACAATTCACCCCTCCACTTT. Its translation: CSANRQGYNSPLHF.

This clonotype was picked up a small number of times. An end of the junction differs from the germline gene, which may be a read error. The CDR3 DNA follows: TGTGCTAGCAGCTTAGCAGGGGCTAGCGGGAGTGGCGAGCAGTTCTTC. Its translation is CASSLAGASGSGEQFF. This chain connects TRBV7-7 to TRBJ2-1, with 10 bases fitting TRBD2. In germline, CDR1 is SSHAT, CDR2 FNYEAQ (reference sequence). The CDR3 is 16 amino acids.

This clonotype was counted once. This chain connects TRBV7-3 to TRBJ1-2; 8 bases line up with TRBD1. Unmatched junction bases numbered 9, after V lost 4 bases and J lost 8 bases. Germline-derived CDR1 and CDR2 are SGHTA and FQGTGA. The CDR3 spans 14 residues. CDR3 DNA: TGTGCCAGCAGCTCCCTGGACAGGGTGGAGGGCTACACCTTC. This gives the protein CASSSLDRVEGYTF.

The chain carries TRBV3-1 and TRBJ2-5, with 10 bases fitting TRBD1. The CDR3 contains 14 residues. The junction had 5 bases not matched to a gene; V was cut back by 4 bases and J by 6 bases. Looked up from germline, CDR1 is LGHDT and CDR2 is YNNKEL (reference sequence). The CDR3 nucleotides read TGTGCCAGCAGCCCCCGGGACAGGGGAAAGACCCAGTACTTC. This sequence encodes CASSPRDRGKTQYF.

This clonotype was recorded a few times. V and J are TRBV7-9 and TRBJ2-1; 8 nucleotides align to TRBD2. Germline values: CDR1 SEHNR, CDR2 FQNEAQ (reference sequence). The V segment lost 5 bases and the J segment 6 bases; nucleotides outside the gene matches: 9. This CDR3 is built from 15 residues. This CDR3 reads CASSRQDRGGNEQFF. DNA for the CDR3: TGTGCCAGCAGCCGCCAGGACCGGGGGGGCAATGAGCAGTTCTTC.

The chain uses TRBV7-6 and TRBJ1-6; D gene uncertain. Trimming pared 1 base from V and 5 bases from J, leaving 15 bases between. Germline CDR1 and CDR2: SGHVS and FNYEAQ. The CDR3 contains 17 residues. The DNA of the CDR3 is TGTGCCAGCAGCTTAGGGACCTCCGGGCCGGATAATTCACCCCTCCACTTT. This codes for CASSLGTSGPDNSPLHF. Variable domain in full (rest from reference TRBV7-6 and TRBJ1-6): GAGVSQSPRYKVTKRGQDVALRCDPISGHVSLYWYRQALGQGPEFLTYFNYEAQQDKSGLPNDRFSAERPEGSISTLTIQRTEQRDSAMYRCASSLGTSGPDNSPLHFGNGTRLTVT.

This chain links TRBV5-5 with TRBJ1-2, with D uncertain. The germline V gene has CDR1 SGHKS and CDR2 YYEKEE (reference sequence). This CDR3 comprises 14 residues. Deletions cut 6 bases from V and 0 bases from J, with 12 bases between. This chain's CDR3 is CASIPDLANYGYTF. The CDR3 nucleotides are TGTGCCAGCATCCCGGACCTTGCTAACTATGGCTACACCTTC.

The chain is built from TRBV4-2 and TRBJ2-7; TRBD2 matches 11 bases. V lost 1 base to trimming and J lost 7 bases; unmatched junction nucleotides: 3. The V gene's germline CDR1 is LGHNA and CDR2 YNFKEQ. This CDR3 spans 14 amino acids. The CDR3 spells CASSQGGLAEEQYF. The DNA for the CDR3 is TGTGCCAGCAGCCAAGGGGGACTAGCGGAAGAGCAGTACTTC.

The gene calls are TRBV5-1 and TRBJ2-3; 10 positions agree with TRBD2. Trimming at V came to 6 bases and at J to 6 bases, leaving 7 bases not matched to a gene. This CDR3 spans 14 amino acids. Germline V gene sequence: CDR1 SGHRS, CDR2 YFSETQ. The CDR3 coding sequence is TGCGCCAGCACCCTTAGCGGGAGGTGGGATACGCAGTATTTT. This gives the protein CASTLSGRWDTQYF.

This chain joins TRBV29-1 and TRBJ2-2, with no clear D. Germline CDR1 reads SQVTM; CDR2 reads ANQGSEA. The CDR3 totals 15 residues. Trimming stripped 3 bases from V and 1 base from J, with 12 bases between. The CDR3 bases are TGCAGCGTTGAGGAAGGACGGTTGAACACCGGGGAGCTGTTTTTT. Translating it yields CSVEEGRLNTGELFF.

This chain connects TRBV6-5 to TRBJ2-5; a possible D gene is TRBD1 (5 bases). CDR3 length equals 13 residues. V shed 3 bases and J shed 3 bases, with 8 bases lying between them. From germline, CDR1 is MNHEY and CDR2 SVGAGI. The CDR3 spells CASSYSREETQYF. DNA for the CDR3: TGTGCCAGCAGTTATAGCAGGGAAGAGACCCAGTACTTC.

The V call is TRBV5-1, the J call TRBJ1-1; D remains ambiguous. The V and J ends lost 0 bases and 0 bases respectively, with 9 bases between them. The CDR3 runs 15 residues. Germline V gives CDR1 SGHRS, CDR2 YFSETQ. The CDR3 region is CASSLEGTLNTEAFF. The DNA of the CDR3 is TGCGCCAGCAGCTTGGAGGGCACTCTGAACACTGAAGCTTTCTTT.

This clonotype showed up just once. The chain links TRBV12-3 or TRBV12-4 to TRBJ2-7; tentatively, D is TRBD2 (5 bases). With 1 base removed from V and 1 base from J, the gap between germline ends came to 14 bases. This CDR3 has 16 amino acids. The CDR3 coding sequence is TGTGCCAGCAGTTTAGGTAGCCCGGAGGATTCCTACGAGCAGTACTTC. It codes for CASSLGSPEDSYEQYF.

This rearrangement joins TRBV6-2 or TRBV6-3 to TRBJ2-5, with D perhaps TRBD1 or TRBD2 (5 bases each). CDR3 length equals 14 residues. V lost 4 bases, J lost 2 bases, and 11 bases lay in between. Germline V CDR1 and CDR2: MNHEY, SVGEGT. DNA for the CDR3: TGTGCCAGCAGTTGGGGGACGGGACAAGAGACCCAGTACTTC. This encodes CASSWGTGQETQYF.

This clonotype was counted between two and nine times. The CDR3 protein is CASSFGPYYGYTF. DNA for the CDR3: TGCGCCAGCAGCTTCGGACCTTACTATGGCTACACCTTC. The chain uses TRBV5-1 and TRBJ1-2; the D is unclear. In germline, CDR1 is SGHRS, CDR2 YFSETQ. The CDR3 loop spans 13 amino acids. Trimming pared 2 bases from V and 3 bases from J, leaving 8 bases between.

This clonotype came up a few times. The gene calls are TRBV19 and TRBJ2-7; 7 bases agree with TRBD1. The V gene's germline CDR1 is LNHDA and CDR2 SQIVND (reference sequence). The CDR3 contains 14 residues. With 4 bases clipped from V and 4 bases from J, the junction kept 7 bases outside the gene matches. Here the CDR3 reads CASSTRTGGYEQYF. CDR3 DNA: TGTGCCAGTAGTACCCGGACAGGTGGGTACGAGCAGTACTTC.

Here the CDR3 reads CASSLSPGSNQPQHF. CDR3 coding DNA: TGTGCCAGCAGCTTGTCTCCTGGGAGCAATCAGCCCCAGCATTTT. The gene calls are TRBV5-4 and TRBJ1-5; D ambiguous. V lost 1 base and J 1 base, leaving 9 bases between the germline ends. CDR1 is SGHNT, CDR2 YYREEE, per germline (reference sequence). The CDR3 is 15 residues long. The full variable domain, completed using reference TRBV5-4 and TRBJ1-5, is ETGVTQSPTHLIKTRGQQVTLRCSSQSGHNTVSWYQQALGQGPQFIFQYYREEENGRGNFPPRFSGLQFPNYSSELNVNALELDDSALYLCASSLSPGSNQPQHFGDGTRLSIL.

The chain links TRBV2 to TRBJ1-5; D is ambiguous. From germline, CDR1 is SNHLY and CDR2 FYNNEI. Trimming pared 2 bases from V and 8 bases from J, leaving 16 bases between. This CDR3 comprises 15 residues. The CDR3 region is CASSENVSPLKPQHF. The CDR3 DNA sequence: TGTGCCAGCAGTGAAAATGTCAGCCCCTTGAAGCCCCAGCATTTT.

Ten or more counts support this clonotype. This chain uses TRBV29-1 with TRBJ1-4; the D gene is possibly TRBD1 (5 bases). The CDR3 totals 14 residues. V shed 5 bases and J shed 2 bases, with 12 bases lying between them. The germline V gene has CDR1 SQVTM and CDR2 ANQGSEA. CDR3 sequence reads: CSVPAGATNEKLFF. CDR3 coding DNA: TGCAGCGTTCCCGCCGGGGCCACTAATGAAAAACTGTTTTTT.

The chain joins TRBV29-1 to TRBJ2-1, with TRBD2 identical over 11 bases. The CDR3 is 14 residues long. Germline V gene data show CDR1 as SQVTM and CDR2 as ANQGSEA. V lost 6 bases and J lost 4; bases outside the gene matches: 5. CDR3 sequence (DNA): TGCAGCGTGGACGCTAGCGGGGGGTACAATGAGCAGTTCTTC. Its translation: CSVDASGGYNEQFF.

V is TRBV12-3 or TRBV12-4 and J is TRBJ2-2; tentative D call: TRBD2 (5 bases). Trimming cost V 8 bases and J 7 bases, with 5 bases left between them. The CDR3 sequence is 10 residues long. The CDR3 loop reads CASRGGELFF. The CDR3 bases are TGTGCCAGCCGGGGCGGGGAGCTGTTTTTT.

This clonotype has a handful of counts. V gene TRBV29-1 combines with J gene TRBJ2-7, with TRBD1 matching over 9 bases. V was clipped by 0 bases and J by 4 bases; unmatched bases: 4. Looked up from germline, CDR1 is SQVTM and CDR2 is ANQGSEA. This CDR3 contains 14 residues. CDR3 bases: TGCAGCGTTGAAGATGGGGACAGGGATTACGAGCAGTACTTC. Amino acids: CSVEDGDRDYEQYF.

The V gene is TRBV5-1, the J gene TRBJ2-3, with D maybe TRBD2 (6 bases). Trimming left V 0 bases short and J 6 bases short, with 17 bases between. This CDR3 spans 16 amino acids. Germline CDR1 SGHRS, CDR2 YFSETQ. This CDR3 is CASSLGDFPATDTQYF. CDR3 bases: TGCGCCAGCAGCTTGGGGGACTTCCCCGCGACTGATACGCAGTATTTT.

The chain combines TRBV2 with TRBJ1-1; weak D call: TRBD1 (5 bases). CDR1 is SNHLY, CDR2 FYNNEI, per germline. The CDR3 is 13 amino acids. The V and J ends lost 5 bases and 7 bases respectively, with 14 bases between them. The CDR3 region is CASSWDQRIEAFF. Here the CDR3 DNA reads TGTGCCAGCAGTTGGGACCAACGAATTGAAGCTTTCTTT.

This chain joins TRBV5-1 and TRBJ2-7, with 7 bases fitting TRBD1. The CDR3 is made up of 15 amino acids. V was pared by 2 bases and J by 6 bases, with 11 bases of the junction left unmatched. Germline loops: CDR1 SGHRS, CDR2 YFSETQ. The CDR3 sequence: CASSFQDRGGIEQYF. CDR3 nucleotide sequence: TGCGCCAGCAGCTTTCAAGACCGAGGGGGCATCGAGCAGTACTTC.

This clonotype has just a few counts. V and J are TRBV20-1 and TRBJ1-2; no definite D call. The V gene's germline CDR1 is DFQATT and CDR2 SNEGSKA (reference sequence). Trimming shortened V by 0 bases and J by 1 base, and 9 bases separated the two germline ends. The CDR3 totals 14 residues. CDR3 loop: CSAREVLYNYGYTF. In DNA form, the CDR3 reads TGCAGTGCTAGAGAGGTTCTCTATAACTATGGCTACACCTTC.

The table lists this clonotype with a few counts. V is TRBV5-6 and J is TRBJ2-5; 10 positions agree with TRBD1. CDR1 is SGHDT, CDR2 YYEEEE, per germline. The junction had 5 bases not matched to a gene; V was cut back by 1 base and J by 2 bases. The CDR3 length is 16 residues. CDR3 DNA: TGTGCCAGCAGCTTGTATCCGGGACAGGGGCAAGAGACCCAGTACTTC. This sequence encodes CASSLYPGQGQETQYF.